The 17 T cell receptor beta chains listed next were all sequenced from one sample in a study of cytomegalovirus exposure and HLA in healthy donors. Some clones are missing from TCRdb's copy, which holds only in-frame ones; the method was immunoSEQ multiplex PCR. This sample has approximately 160,000 clones; just under 85% occur once, and the top ten carry around 2.5%. Sequences were obtained from PBMCs. The receptors stem from a young man in good health and CMV-seropositive.

The CDR3 here is CASSSTGGNTEAFF. The CDR3 nucleotides are TGTGCCAGCAGCTCCACAGGGGGGAACACTGAAGCTTTCTTT. The V gene is TRBV27, the J gene TRBJ1-1, with 8 bases fitting TRBD1. J gave up 1 base and V 6 bases, and 4 bases lay outside the gene matches. The CDR3 contains 14 residues. The germline gives CDR1 MNHEY, CDR2 SMNVEV (reference sequence).

The chain links TRBV30 to TRBJ2-6; D ambiguous. The CDR3 spans 16 residues. Germline V gives CDR1 GTSNPN, CDR2 SVGIG (reference sequence). Trimming left V 4 bases short and J 4 bases short, with 17 bases between. As DNA, the CDR3 is TGTGCCTGGATCGGCGGCCTAACGTGGGGGGCCAACGTCCTGACTTTC. Translating it yields CAWIGGLTWGANVLTF.

The genes are TRBV5-8 and TRBJ2-3; 8 positions match TRBD1. V shed 5 bases, J shed 5 bases, and the junction held 10 bases outside the gene matches. Per germline, CDR1 SGHTS and CDR2 YDEGEE. The CDR3 spans 15 residues. CDR3 DNA sequence: TGTGCCAGCAGTCTAGGGGGGACAGGAGGAGATACGCAGTATTTT. It codes for CASSLGGTGGDTQYF. The full variable domain, in which reference TRBV5-8 and TRBJ2-3 provide the parts outside the CDR3, is EAGVTQSPTHLIKTRGQQATLRCSPISGHTSVYWYQQALGLGLQFLLWYDEGEERNRGNFPPRFSGRQFPNYSSELNVNALELEDSALYLCASSLGGTGGDTQYFGPGTRLTVL.

This chain connects TRBV19 to TRBJ1-2; tentatively, D is TRBD1 (6 bases). CDR1 and CDR2 (germline): LNHDA, SQIVND (reference sequence). The length of the CDR3 is 16 residues. V gave up 3 bases and J gave up 4 bases, with 18 bases separating them. This CDR3 reads CASSISLGTSTYGYTF. The CDR3, as DNA: TGTGCCAGTAGTATCTCCCTTGGGACATCTACCTATGGCTACACCTTC.

This sequence joins TRBV11-2 and TRBJ1-1, with D unresolved. CDR3 length: 13 residues. V was cut by 3 bases and J by 6 bases, with 11 bases left in between. Germline CDR1 and CDR2: SGHAT and FQNNGV. The CDR3 is CASSLKTIAEAFF. CDR3 DNA: TGTGCCAGCAGCTTGAAAACAATCGCTGAAGCTTTCTTT.

The chain is built from TRBV9 and TRBJ1-1; no reliable D call. Germline lookup yields CDR1 SGDLS and CDR2 YYNGEE. The CDR3 is 15 amino acids. Trimming took 0 bases from V and 3 from J, leaving 12 bases between them. The CDR3 DNA sequence: TGTGCCAGCAGCGTAGCTCCGAGCGGGTACACTGAAGCTTTCTTT. Translating gives CASSVAPSGYTEAFF.

The chain is built from TRBV18 and TRBJ2-7, with unresolved D. The CDR3 has 14 amino acids. Trimming stripped 2 bases from V and 2 bases from J, with 10 bases between. The V gene's germline CDR1 is KGHSH and CDR2 LQKENI. The CDR3 sequence: CASSPARPPYEQYF. CDR3 nucleotides: TGTGCCAGCTCACCAGCTAGGCCCCCCTACGAGCAGTACTTC.

This chain connects TRBV7-6 to TRBJ1-4; D is undetermined. Per the germline V gene, CDR1 is SGHVS and CDR2 is FNYEAQ. V was trimmed by 4 bases and J by 7 bases, leaving 7 bases between them. CDR3 length: 12 residues. The CDR3 region is CASSWSGEKLFF. CDR3 nucleotide sequence: TGTGCCAGCAGCTGGTCGGGTGAAAAACTGTTTTTT.

The chain has TRBV6-5 and TRBJ2-1; tentative D call: TRBD2 (5 bases). The V gene's germline CDR1 is MNHEY and CDR2 SVGAGI. The ends were cut back, 0 bases at V and 6 bases at J, with 12 bases in the middle. This CDR3 is built from 15 residues. CDR3 residues: CASSYSTYAGNEQFF. In nucleotides, the CDR3 is TGTGCCAGCAGTTACTCGACCTATGCGGGCAATGAGCAGTTCTTC.

The chain links TRBV9 to TRBJ1-3; possible D gene TRBD1, 5 bases. Trimming pared 5 bases from V and 9 bases from J, leaving 18 bases between. This CDR3 contains 14 residues. Germline V gene sequence: CDR1 SGDLS, CDR2 YYNGEE. CDR3 coding DNA: TGTGCCAGCAGGGAATCGGACATTTTTGGCACCATATATTTT. This translates into CASRESDIFGTIYF.

The CDR3 DNA reads as TGTGCCAGCAGTTATTTCGAAGGAGGAGGGAACACCATATATTTT. Its translation: CASSYFEGGGNTIYF. The gene calls are TRBV6-5 and TRBJ1-3; D not resolved. V was shortened by 3 bases and J by 7 bases, with 16 bases between the two germline ends. This CDR3 has 15 residues. Germline CDR1 reads MNHEY; CDR2 reads SVGAGI.

There are many counts of this clone. V and J are TRBV13 and TRBJ2-7; 11 bases match TRBD1. Per the germline V gene, CDR1 is PRHDT and CDR2 is FYEKMQ (reference sequence). The CDR3 sequence is 14 residues long. The junction had 2 bases not matched to a gene; V was cut back by 4 bases and J by 3 bases. CDR3 DNA: TGTGCCAGCAGCTGGACAGGGGGCAGCTACGAGCAGTACTTC. Translation gives CASSWTGGSYEQYF.

The V gene is TRBV4-1, the J gene TRBJ1-2; 12 bases agree with TRBD1. V lost 2 bases and J lost 6; bases outside the gene matches: 7. The CDR3 consists of 16 residues. CDR1 and CDR2 from the germline V gene are MGHRA and YSYEKL. The CDR3: CASSQKPGQGAHGYTF. The CDR3 DNA sequence: TGCGCCAGCAGCCAAAAACCGGGACAGGGGGCTCATGGCTACACCTTC.

The gene calls are TRBV4-2 and TRBJ2-1, with 10 bases fitting TRBD2. The CDR3 loop spans 17 amino acids. CDR1 LGHNA and CDR2 YNFKEQ come from the germline V gene. The ends lost 7 bases at V and 0 bases at J; junction bases unmatched: 9. This chain's CDR3 is CASTGGVAGGSYNEQFF. CDR3 DNA sequence: TGTGCCAGCACCGGGGGTGTAGCGGGGGGCTCCTACAATGAGCAGTTCTTC.

The V and J genes are TRBV11-2 and TRBJ2-7; D perhaps matches TRBD2 (5 bases). The ends were cut back, 8 bases at V and 3 bases at J, with 20 bases in the middle. There are 15 residues in the CDR3. Germline V gives CDR1 SGHAT, CDR2 FQNNGV. The CDR3: CASFGLSSSSYEQYF. The CDR3 bases are TGTGCCAGCTTTGGGCTCTCTAGCAGTAGCTACGAGCAGTACTTC. The full variable domain, rest sourced from reference TRBV11-2 and TRBJ2-7, is EAGVAQSPRYKIIEKRQSVAFWCNPISGHATLYWYQQILGQGPKLLIQFQNNGVVDDSQLPKDRFSAERLKGVDSTLKIQPAKLEDSAVYLCASFGLSSSSYEQYFGPGTRLTVT.

This clone was recorded once. J is TRBJ2-1 and V is TRBV7-3; 7 bases are a match to TRBD1. Germline loops: CDR1 SGHTA, CDR2 FQGTGA. CDR3 length: 14 amino acids. J lost 5 bases, V lost 4 bases, and 5 bases had no gene match. The CDR3 spells CASSSTGMNNEQFF. CDR3 nucleotides: TGTGCCAGCAGCTCGACAGGGATGAACAATGAGCAGTTCTTC.

This clone has just a few counts. The chain joins TRBV4-2 to TRBJ1-2, with 8 bases identical to TRBD1. With 0 bases clipped from V and 6 bases from J, the junction kept 0 bases outside the gene matches. The length of the CDR3 is 13 residues. The germline V gene encodes CDR1 LGHNA and CDR2 YNFKEQ. The CDR3 spells CASSQEGQDGYTF. In DNA form, the CDR3 reads TGTGCCAGCAGCCAAGAGGGACAGGATGGCTACACCTTC.